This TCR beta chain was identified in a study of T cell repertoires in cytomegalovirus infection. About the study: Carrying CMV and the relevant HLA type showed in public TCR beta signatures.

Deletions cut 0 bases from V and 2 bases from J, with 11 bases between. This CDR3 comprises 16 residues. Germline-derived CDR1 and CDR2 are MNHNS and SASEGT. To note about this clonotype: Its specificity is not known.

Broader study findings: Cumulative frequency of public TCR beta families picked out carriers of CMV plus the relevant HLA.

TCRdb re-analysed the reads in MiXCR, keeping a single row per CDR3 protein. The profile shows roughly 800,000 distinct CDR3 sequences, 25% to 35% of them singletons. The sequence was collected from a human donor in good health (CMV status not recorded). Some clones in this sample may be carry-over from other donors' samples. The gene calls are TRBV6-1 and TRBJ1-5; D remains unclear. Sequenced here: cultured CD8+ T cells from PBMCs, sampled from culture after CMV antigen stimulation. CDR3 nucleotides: TGTGCCAGCAGTGAAGCTCGAGGGTTTGGCAATCAGCCCCAGCATTTT. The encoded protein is CASSEARGFGNQPQHF.